The present entry profiles one T cell receptor beta chain with its context. Original analysis: For nucleated cells, counts were estimated from reference gene primer amplification. The table came from immunoSEQ multiplex PCR; TCRdb's copy has only in-frame clones and leaves some out. The D gene and trimming were derived from the DNA, and the V and J assignments and clone size from that table. The profile shows about 210,000 clones, around 80% of them singletons. The CDR3 loop spans 14 amino acids. The germline V gene has CDR1 SGHVS and CDR2 FQNEAQ. V shed 5 bases and J 5 bases; nucleotides not matched to a gene: 5. This sample was included in a study of blood T cell repertoires in COVID-19. Study background: PBMCs, B-cell-depleted T cells, or T cells were the source of the cDNA or gDNA that made up the material.

The receptor's source is a woman aged 80 or over with COVID-19, enrolled during active disease. The chain carries TRBV7-8 and TRBJ2-5; the match to TRBD2 covers 10 bases. Sample: peripheral blood. The CDR3 is CASSRAGGRETQYF. CDR3 bases: TGTGCCAGCAGCCGAGCGGGAGGGAGGGAGACCCAGTACTTC.